The 15 T cell receptor beta chains in this list originate from one sample, sequenced in a study of cytomegalovirus exposure and HLA in healthy donors. This PCR relied on a set of 60 Vbeta primers and 13 Jbeta primers. Only in-frame clones appear in the TCRdb table, and some are missing; sequencing was by immunoSEQ multiplex PCR. The repertoire shows about 20,000 clones; the top ten hold over 20%. Sequences were obtained from PBMCs. These receptors were taken from a man in his 60s in good health and CMV-seropositive.

This chain links TRBV6-1 with TRBJ2-5, with TRBD2 as a possible D gene (5 bases). The V and J ends lost 4 bases and 5 bases respectively, with 11 bases between them. CDR3 length equals 13 residues. Germline-derived CDR1 and CDR2 are MNHNS and SASEGT. The CDR3 here is CASSVRAEETQYF. The CDR3 coding sequence is TGTGCCAGCAGTGTGCGGGCCGAGGAGACCCAGTACTTC.

The J gene is TRBJ2-7, the V gene TRBV6-5; the match to TRBD2 covers 10 bases. The CDR3 length is 14 residues. V lost 2 bases and J lost 3; bases outside the gene matches: 1. The V gene's germline CDR1 is MNHEY and CDR2 SVGAGI. CDR3 loop: CASSYVAGGYEQYF. DNA for the CDR3: TGTGCCAGCAGTTACGTAGCGGGAGGCTACGAGCAGTACTTC.

The chain has TRBV5-1 and TRBJ1-1, with 9 bases fitting TRBD1. Per germline, CDR1 SGHRS and CDR2 YFSETQ. The CDR3 runs to 18 residues. Unmatched junction bases numbered 13, after V lost 0 bases and J lost 4 bases. The CDR3 loop is CASSLAGGTGGWGTEAFF. In nucleotides, the CDR3 is TGCGCCAGCAGCTTGGCCGGGGGAACAGGGGGCTGGGGCACTGAAGCTTTCTTT. Based on the CDR3 plus reference TRBV5-1 and TRBJ1-1, the full variable domain is KAGVTQTPRYLIKTRGQQVTLSCSPISGHRSVSWYQQTPGQGLQFLFEYFSETQRNKGNFPGRFSGRQFSNSRSEMNVSTLELGDSALYLCASSLAGGTGGWGTEAFFGQGTRLTVV.

The V and J genes are TRBV9 and TRBJ1-5; D remains unclear. V shed 0 bases and J shed 10 bases, with 14 bases lying between them. Germline loops: CDR1 SGDLS, CDR2 YYNGEE. This CDR3 is built from 14 residues. CDR3: CASSVGGSISPQHF. CDR3 sequence (DNA): TGTGCCAGCAGCGTAGGCGGTTCAATCAGCCCCCAGCATTTT.

V gene TRBV14 combines with J gene TRBJ1-5; TRBD1 agrees at 8 bases. CDR1 and CDR2 (germline): SGHDN, FVKESK. The CDR3 has 17 residues. The V segment lost 4 bases and the J segment 4 bases; nucleotides outside the gene matches: 12. The DNA for the CDR3 is TGTGCCAGCAGCCCCTATCGGGACAGGTTATCTAATCAGCCCCAGCATTTT. Residues: CASSPYRDRLSNQPQHF.

This chain uses TRBV30 with TRBJ2-3, with D perhaps TRBD1 (5 bases). Germline V gene sequence: CDR1 GTSNPN, CDR2 SVGIG (reference sequence). The CDR3 is 18 amino acids. The V gene lost 0 bases and the J gene lost 0 bases, with 19 bases spanning the gap. The DNA for the CDR3 is TGTGCCTGGAGTGTACCAAGGGGCCTACTACCCAGCACAGATACGCAGTATTTT. This sequence encodes CAWSVPRGLLPSTDTQYF. The entire variable domain, with the rest obtained from reference TRBV30 and TRBJ2-3, is as follows: SQTIHQWPATLVQPVGSPLSLECTVEGTSNPNLYWYRQAAGRGLQLLFYSVGIGQISSEVPQNLSASRPQDRQFILSSKKLLLSDSGFYLCAWSVPRGLLPSTDTQYFGPGTRLTVL.

V and J are TRBV15 and TRBJ2-7; TRBD1 matches 7 bases. The germline V gene encodes CDR1 LNHNV and CDR2 YYDKDF (reference sequence). The CDR3 spans 17 residues. V shed 0 bases, J shed 2 bases, and the junction held 10 bases outside the gene matches. This CDR3 reads CATSREFQGTAAYEQYF. CDR3 DNA: TGTGCCACCAGCAGAGAATTTCAAGGGACAGCTGCCTACGAGCAGTACTTC. Full variable domain (remainder filled in from reference TRBV15 and TRBJ2-7): DAMVIQNPRYQVTQFGKPVTLSCSQTLNHNVMYWYQQKSSQAPKLLFHYYDKDFNNEADTPDNFQSRRPNTSFCFLDIRSPGLGDTAMYLCATSREFQGTAAYEQYFGPGTRLTVT.

The genes are TRBV30 and TRBJ1-2, with TRBD1 identical over 7 bases. CDR3 length: 14 amino acids. Germline CDR1 and CDR2: GTSNPN and SVGIG (reference sequence). Germline trimming cut 0 bases from V and 5 bases from J; bases unmatched to any gene: 6. CDR3 nucleotides: TGTGCCTGGAGTGTACAGGGGACACGTTATGGCTACACCTTC. Translated, it gives CAWSVQGTRYGYTF.

V usage is TRBV2 and J usage is TRBJ2-3, with 9 bases aligning to TRBD2. CDR1 is SNHLY, CDR2 FYNNEI, per germline. The CDR3 covers 15 residues. J lost 5 bases, V lost 7 bases, and 10 bases had no gene match. The chain's CDR3 is CASKVFGLAIDTQYF. CDR3 coding DNA: TGTGCCAGCAAGGTCTTTGGACTAGCGATAGATACGCAGTATTTT. The entire variable domain, with the rest obtained from reference TRBV2 and TRBJ2-3, is as follows: EPEVTQTPSHQVTQMGQEVILRCVPISNHLYFYWYRQILGQKVEFLVSFYNNEISEKSEIFDDQFSVERPDGSNFTLKIRSTKLEDSAMYFCASKVFGLAIDTQYFGPGTRLTVL.

This chain uses TRBV11-2 with TRBJ2-1; 8 positions match TRBD2. This CDR3 has 15 amino acids. With V trimmed by 2 bases and J by 5 bases, 5 bases remained unmatched. CDR1 and CDR2 from the germline V gene are SGHAT and FQNNGV. For the CDR3, the DNA is TGTGCCAGCAGCTTAAGGACTAGCCGAAACAATGAGCAGTTCTTC. Translated: CASSLRTSRNNEQFF.

This chain uses TRBV25-1 with TRBJ1-1; D gene ambiguous. Germline V lookup: CDR1 MGHDK, CDR2 SYGVNS. Trimming pared 4 bases from V and 2 bases from J, leaving 5 bases between. This CDR3 is 12 amino acids long. The CDR3 region has the DNA TGTGCCAGCAGTGTCTCTAACACTGAAGCTTTCTTT. Translated: CASSVSNTEAFF.

The DNA for the CDR3 is TGTGCCAGCAGGGAGACAGGGAGACGGAACTATGGCTACACCTTC. It yields the protein CASRETGRRNYGYTF. The rearrangement uses TRBV2 and TRBJ1-2; 7 nucleotides match TRBD1. Germline CDR1 SNHLY, CDR2 FYNNEI. Unmatched junction bases numbered 9, after V lost 6 bases and J lost 2 bases. The CDR3 contains 15 residues.

The chain links TRBV7-6 to TRBJ2-5; no clear D. TRBJ2-7 explains the end of the DNA better; the J call may be wrong. CDR3 length: 15 residues. The germline V gene encodes CDR1 SGHVS and CDR2 FNYEAQ. The CDR3 sequence is CASSLATDSSYEQYF. The DNA of the CDR3 is TGTGCCAGCAGCTTAGCGACGGATAGCTCCTACGAGCAGTACTTC.

The chain carries TRBV18 and TRBJ2-7; D is perhaps TRBD1 (5 bases). The CDR3 is 14 residues long. The germline V and J ends were trimmed by 5 bases and 0 bases, with 11 bases remaining between them. CDR1 and CDR2 from the germline V gene are KGHSH and LQKENI. This CDR3 reads CASSDQGSSYEQYF. The CDR3 DNA is TGTGCCAGCTCAGATCAGGGAAGCTCCTACGAGCAGTACTTC.

The genes are TRBV30 and TRBJ2-1, with D perhaps TRBD2 (5 bases). Germline assignment: CDR1 GTSNPN and CDR2 SVGIG (reference sequence). This CDR3 comprises 15 residues. Trimming took off 2 bases at V and 8 bases at J, with 19 bases between the two ends. CDR3 nucleotide sequence: TGTGCCTGGAGTTACGGGAACACCAGCCCCCATGAGCAGTTCTTC. Protein product: CAWSYGNTSPHEQFF.